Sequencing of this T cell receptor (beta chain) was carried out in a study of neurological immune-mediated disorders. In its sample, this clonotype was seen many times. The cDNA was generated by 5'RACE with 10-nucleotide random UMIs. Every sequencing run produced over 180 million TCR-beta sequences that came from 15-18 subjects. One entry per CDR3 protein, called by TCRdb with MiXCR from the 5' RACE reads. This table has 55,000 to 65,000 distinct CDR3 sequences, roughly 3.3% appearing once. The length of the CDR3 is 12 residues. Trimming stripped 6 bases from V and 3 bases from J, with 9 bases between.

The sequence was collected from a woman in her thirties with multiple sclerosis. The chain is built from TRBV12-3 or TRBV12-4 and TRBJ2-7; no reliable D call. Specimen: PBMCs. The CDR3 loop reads CASSLALYEQYF. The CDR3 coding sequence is TGTGCCAGCAGCTTGGCCCTCTACGAGCAGTACTTC.